One sample yielded the 18 T cell receptor beta chains listed below, sequenced in a study of tumor-infiltrating lymphocytes in oesophageal squamous cell carcinoma. TCRdb redid the calling of the PCR reads with MiXCR, one entry per CDR3 protein. The sample shows 9,500 to 15,000 distinct CDR3 sequences, roughly 51% of them seen only once. The material sequenced was esophageal tumor tissue. The receptor set was obtained from a female donor with esophageal squamous cell carcinoma.

Concerning this clonotype itself: Given the absence of the conserved phenylalanine or tryptophan at the CDR3 end, a read error is likely. The DNA is left out, because the CDR3 cannot be placed on it with certainty; the CDR3 is given as TCRdb lists it. The chain joins TRBV19 to TRBJ2-7; TRBD2, as called in the table, went unchecked against the DNA. The germline CDR1 and CDR2 sequences are LNHDA and SQIVND (reference sequence). The CDR3 extends over 16 residues, inclusive of both ends. CDR3 sequence: CASSIGQGLYGYTFGS.

Here the CDR3 reads CASSFRGFGEQYF. The CDR3 region has the DNA TGTGCCAGCAGTTTTCGGGGGTTCGGAGAGCAGTACTTC. The chain links TRBV12-3 or TRBV12-4 to TRBJ2-4, with D tentatively TRBD2 (6 bases). Between the trimmed V and J ends, which lost 3 bases and 13 bases, there was a span of 16 bases. This CDR3 has 13 residues.

V is TRBV7-9 and J is TRBJ2-7; maybe TRBD2 (5 bases). Matching the DNA end better, TRBJ2-1 makes the J call doubtful. The CDR3 sequence is 14 residues long. Germline CDR1 reads SEHNR; CDR2 reads FQNEAQ (reference sequence). The CDR3: CASSLESRWETQFF. As DNA, the CDR3 is TGTGCCAGCAGCTTAGAGAGTCGTTGGGAGACCCAGTTCTTC.

The chain employs TRBV7-2 and TRBJ2-5, with 12 bases aligning to TRBD2. Germline CDR1 SGHTA, CDR2 FQGNSA. Germline trimming cut 5 bases from V and 5 bases from J; bases unmatched to any gene: 6. The CDR3 runs to 15 residues. CDR3 amino acids: CASSLQTSGGETQYF. As DNA, the CDR3 is TGTGCCAGCAGCCTCCAGACTAGCGGGGGCGAGACCCAGTACTTC. Filled out from reference TRBV7-2 and TRBJ2-5, the complete variable domain reads GAGVSQSPSNKVTEKGKDVELRCDPISGHTALYWYRQSLGQGLEFLIYFQGNSAPDKSGLPSDRFSAERTGGSVSTLTIQRTQQEDSAVYLCASSLQTSGGETQYFGPGTRLLVL.

The V gene is TRBV30, the J gene TRBJ1-1; TRBD1 agrees at 10 bases. V lost 3 bases, J lost 10 bases, and 14 bases stayed unmatched. Looked up from germline, CDR1 is GTSNPN and CDR2 is SVGIG (reference sequence). The CDR3 length is 15 residues. In DNA form, the CDR3 reads TGTGCCTGGAGAACACCCGGGACAGGGGCCCGAGGAGCTTTCTTT. Translating it yields CAWRTPGTGARGAFF. Complete variable domain (other parts from reference TRBV30 and TRBJ1-1): SQTIHQWPATLVQPVGSPLSLECTVEGTSNPNLYWYRQAAGRGLQLLFYSVGIGQISSEVPQNLSASRPQDRQFILSSKKLLLSDSGFYLCAWRTPGTGARGAFFGQGTRLTVV.

Relative to its sample, this clonotype is medium-sized (0.01 to 0.1%). The CDR3, as DNA: TGTGCCAGCAGGGTAGTGAAGATGAGCTCTGGGGCCAACGTCCTGACTTTC. It translates to CASRVVKMSSGANVLTF. J is TRBJ2-6 and V is TRBV12-3 or TRBV12-4; D unresolved. The germline V and J ends were trimmed by 6 bases and 0 bases, with 15 bases remaining between them. The CDR3 has 17 amino acids.

This clonotype was observed a few times. This chain connects TRBV7-2 to TRBJ2-3; D unclear. Germline V gene lookup returns CDR1 SGHTA and CDR2 FQGNSA. The CDR3 length is 13 residues. Trimming left V 1 base short and J 4 bases short, with 6 bases between. This chain's CDR3 is CASSLVPPDTQYF. DNA for the CDR3: TGTGCCAGCAGCTTAGTTCCCCCAGATACGCAGTATTTT.

This clonotype has a single count. One end of the junction varies from germline; a read error may be responsible. The V gene is TRBV7-6, the J gene TRBJ2-5; 8 bases agree with TRBD1. The J call is in doubt because the DNA end fits TRBJ2-7 better. The CDR3 is made up of 13 amino acids. Germline V CDR1 and CDR2: SGHVS, FNYEAQ. This CDR3 is CASSSDRGGEQYF. The CDR3 DNA is TGTGCTAGCAGCAGCGACAGGGGTGGCGAGCAGTACTTC.

The sample holds a few counts of this clonotype. This chain links TRBV29-1 with TRBJ2-4, with 12 positions matching TRBD2. V dropped 6 bases and J dropped 4; count of bases not matched to a gene: 7. The CDR3 length is 15 residues. Germline V gene data show CDR1 as SQVTM and CDR2 as ANQGSEA. In nucleotides, the CDR3 is TGCAGCGTGGTCCTCGGGACTAGCGGGAAAAACATTCAGTACTTC. This translates into CSVVLGTSGKNIQYF.

Sample share makes this clonotype medium-sized (0.01 to 0.1%). The chain recombines TRBV7-2 with TRBJ2-7; D is unclear. The ends were cut back, 7 bases at V and 2 bases at J, with 12 bases in the middle. This CDR3 is built from 13 residues. The germline CDR1 and CDR2 sequences are SGHTA and FQGNSA. In nucleotides, the CDR3 is TGTGCCAGCACCCGATCAAGGACCTACGAGCAGTACTTC. Amino acid sequence: CASTRSRTYEQYF.

V and J are TRBV7-2 and TRBJ2-1; D gene uncertain. Deletions cut 1 base from V and 9 bases from J, with 10 bases between. Looked up from germline, CDR1 is SGHTA and CDR2 is FQGNSA. This CDR3 spans 13 amino acids. CDR3 amino acids: CASSLDQMGEQFF. The CDR3 DNA sequence: TGTGCCAGCAGCTTAGACCAGATGGGTGAGCAGTTCTTC.

The gene calls are TRBV7-2 and TRBJ2-1; 7 nucleotides agree with TRBD2. The J call may be wrong; the DNA end is better matched by TRBJ2-7. The germline gives CDR1 SGHTA, CDR2 FQGNSA. This CDR3 contains 15 residues. Written as DNA, the CDR3 is TGTGCCAGCAGCATACGCGGGAGAAGCTCCTACGAGCAGTACTTC. It encodes CASSIRGRSSYEQYF.

The V call is TRBV27, the J call TRBJ2-5; D not certain. The DNA end favors TRBJ2-7, so the J call may be wrong. CDR1 is MNHEY, CDR2 SMNVEV, per germline (reference sequence). This CDR3 comprises 13 residues. Here the CDR3 reads CASSRNPPSEQYF. The DNA for the CDR3 is TGTGCCAGCAGCAGGAACCCTCCGTCCGAGCAGTACTTC.

V gene TRBV7-9 combines with J gene TRBJ2-3, with D hard to call. Germline V lookup: CDR1 SEHNR, CDR2 FQNEAQ (reference sequence). The CDR3 totals 15 residues. With 1 base removed from V and 2 bases from J, the gap between germline ends came to 10 bases. CDR3 coding DNA: TGTGCCAGCAGCTTAGTGGCCACTTCCACAGATACGCAGTATTTT. Residues: CASSLVATSTDTQYF.

The CDR3 DNA reads TGTGCCAGCAGCTTAGGGGTAGGGGCCCCAAATGAGCAGTTCTTC. It yields the protein CASSLGVGAPNEQFF. This chain links TRBV7-2 with TRBJ2-3, with D perhaps matching TRBD1 (5 bases). The end of the DNA is better explained by TRBJ2-1, so the J call may be wrong. CDR1 SGHTA and CDR2 FQGNSA come from the germline V gene. CDR3 length: 15 residues.

The V and J genes are TRBV11-2 and TRBJ2-1, with D unresolved. Looked up from germline, CDR1 is SGHAT and CDR2 is FQNNGV. The CDR3 loop spans 15 amino acids. Trimming removed 5 bases from V and 0 bases from J, with 11 bases in between. CDR3 in DNA: TGTGCCAGCAGCACGCGGCCGAGCTCCTACAATGAGCAGTTCTTC. Its protein product is CASSTRPSSYNEQFF.

The V gene is TRBV7-9, the J gene TRBJ2-7; 7 nucleotides align to TRBD1. Germline trimming cut 5 bases from V and 0 bases from J; bases unmatched to any gene: 4. Germline CDR1 is SEHNR and CDR2 is FQNEAQ (reference sequence). There are 14 residues in the CDR3. CDR3 bases: TGTGCCAGCAGCCCAGGGGGTAGCTCCTACGAGCAGTACTTC. It encodes CASSPGGSSYEQYF.

This clonotype was recorded at least ten times. The chain joins TRBV6-1 to TRBJ2-7; D is uncertain. CDR1 MNHNS and CDR2 SASEGT come from the germline V gene. This CDR3 is 14 amino acids long. Trimming pared 5 bases from V and 3 bases from J, leaving 14 bases between. The CDR3 loop reads CASSYHDGYYEQYF. As DNA, the CDR3 is TGTGCCAGCAGTTATCATGACGGTTACTACGAGCAGTACTTC.